A single sample gave rise to the 24 T cell receptor beta chains below, sequenced in a study of blood T cell repertoires in COVID-19. Libraries were prepared by immunoSEQ multiplex PCR; TCRdb keeps only in-frame clonotypes and omits some of them. This table holds 250,000 to 350,000 clones, around 85% found once. Specimen: peripheral blood. These receptors all stem from a human donor with COVID-19, enrolled during active disease. The donor label of this sample is uncertain.

This chain joins TRBV11-3 and TRBJ2-1; D call uncertain. V lost 5 bases and J lost 0, with 17 bases in between. The CDR3 runs to 17 residues. Per germline, CDR1 SGHNT and CDR2 YENEEA. The CDR3 reads CASSPLGGASSYNEQFF. The DNA of the CDR3 is TGTGCCAGCAGCCCCCTCGGTGGAGCCAGCTCCTACAATGAGCAGTTCTTC.

This chain links TRBV27 with TRBJ2-1; the match to TRBD2 covers 9 bases. V lost 3 bases, J lost 5 bases, and 8 bases stayed unmatched. This CDR3 spans 16 amino acids. Germline CDR1 is MNHEY and CDR2 is SMNVEV (reference sequence). CDR3 DNA sequence: TGTGCCAGCAGTTTTATTGGGACTAGCCCTAACAATGAGCAGTTCTTC. It encodes CASSFIGTSPNNEQFF.

The V gene is TRBV7-6, the J gene TRBJ1-2; 7 nucleotides align to TRBD1. This CDR3 contains 16 residues. CDR1 and CDR2 (germline): SGHVS, FNYEAQ. V shed 6 bases, J shed 3 bases, and the junction held 13 bases outside the gene matches. The CDR3 nucleotides are TGTGCCAGCAGTTTTAATAACAGGGGCGCTTACTATGGCTACACCTTC. Protein sequence: CASSFNNRGAYYGYTF.

The chain combines TRBV5-1 with TRBJ2-2; 7 positions agree with TRBD2. Germline loops: CDR1 SGHRS, CDR2 YFSETQ. This CDR3 contains 12 residues. The trim removed 4 bases at V and 6 bases at J, leaving 0 bases unmatched. The CDR3 DNA is TGCGCCAGCAGCGGGGGGGCCGGGGAGCTGTTTTTT. Amino acids: CASSGGAGELFF.

This chain uses TRBV5-4 with TRBJ2-3; no clear D gene. Germline CDR1 SGHNT, CDR2 YYREEE (reference sequence). This CDR3 has 16 amino acids. V was cut by 4 bases and J by 0 bases, with 15 bases left in between. CDR3: CASSPRRLLSTDTQYF. CDR3 coding DNA: TGTGCCAGCAGCCCCCGTCGCCTGCTAAGCACAGATACGCAGTATTTT.

This chain links TRBV24-1 with TRBJ1-2, with 9 bases fitting TRBD1. Looked up from germline, CDR1 is KGHDR and CDR2 is SFDVKD. V lost 6 bases, J lost 4 bases, and 14 bases stayed unmatched. CDR3 length equals 17 residues. The CDR3 sequence: CATSLGTGFSSGYGYTF. Written as DNA, the CDR3 is TGTGCCACCAGTCTCGGGACAGGGTTCTCGAGTGGCTATGGCTACACCTTC.

J is TRBJ1-2 and V is TRBV7-3; the match to TRBD1 covers 9 bases. The V segment lost 3 bases and the J segment 8 bases; nucleotides outside the gene matches: 10. In germline, CDR1 is SGHTA, CDR2 FQGTGA. The CDR3 length is 15 residues. The CDR3 is CASSLGGQGDGGYTF. CDR3 coding DNA: TGTGCCAGCAGCTTGGGGGGACAGGGTGATGGCGGCTACACCTTC.

The chain links TRBV19 to TRBJ2-1; 12 positions match TRBD2. This CDR3 has 15 amino acids. Germline CDR1 is LNHDA and CDR2 is SQIVND (reference sequence). V was clipped by 5 bases and J by 6 bases; unmatched bases: 5. CDR3 DNA sequence: TGTGCCAGTAGTCCTAGCGGGAGGGGCATCAATGAGCAGTTCTTC. This gives the protein CASSPSGRGINEQFF. The variable domain in full, completed from reference TRBV19 and TRBJ2-1, reads DGGITQSPKYLFRKEGQNVTLSCEQNLNHDAMYWYRQDPGQGLRLIYYSQIVNDFQKGDIAEGYSVSREKKESFPLTVTSAQKNPTAFYLCASSPSGRGINEQFFGPGTRLTVL.

V is TRBV19 and J is TRBJ1-3; 7 bases are shared with TRBD1. This CDR3 has 13 amino acids. Germline values: CDR1 LNHDA, CDR2 SQIVND (reference sequence). With V trimmed by 6 bases and J by 6 bases, 5 bases remained unmatched. CDR3 DNA sequence: TGTGCCAGTAGGTCGACAGGGTTAAACACCATATATTTT. Its translation: CASRSTGLNTIYF. Complete variable domain (other parts from reference TRBV19 and TRBJ1-3): DGGITQSPKYLFRKEGQNVTLSCEQNLNHDAMYWYRQDPGQGLRLIYYSQIVNDFQKGDIAEGYSVSREKKESFPLTVTSAQKNPTAFYLCASRSTGLNTIYFGEGSWLTVV.

The CDR3 sequence is CASSPSSGSWHEQFF. The CDR3 nucleotides are TGTGCCAGCAGCCCCTCTAGCGGGAGTTGGCATGAGCAGTTCTTC. The J gene is TRBJ2-1, the V gene TRBV3-1 (or the pseudogene TRBV3-2); 10 positions match TRBD2. The junction had 8 bases not matched to a gene; V was cut back by 4 bases and J by 8 bases. The CDR3 extends over 15 amino acids. Germline V gene lookup returns CDR1 LGHDT and CDR2 YNNKEL (reference sequence).

The chain couples TRBV24-1 to TRBJ2-3, with D maybe TRBD1 (5 bases). Deletions cut 4 bases from V and 5 bases from J, with 9 bases between. CDR1 and CDR2 (germline): KGHDR, SFDVKD. This CDR3 comprises 13 residues. The chain's CDR3 is CATSDHDRDTQYF. The CDR3 DNA follows: TGTGCCACCAGTGACCATGACAGAGATACGCAGTATTTT.

The chain has TRBV10-3 and TRBJ1-3, with D tentatively TRBD1 (6 bases). The ends were cut back, 4 bases at V and 0 bases at J, with 16 bases in the middle. Looked up from germline, CDR1 is ENHRY and CDR2 is SYGVKD. The CDR3 totals 17 residues. CDR3 DNA sequence: TGTGCCATCAGTGGCTACAGGGCTCCTAACTCTGGAAACACCATATATTTT. As protein: CAISGYRAPNSGNTIYF.

The chain carries TRBV9 and TRBJ2-2; no definite D call. This CDR3 is 16 amino acids long. Trimming cost V 3 bases and J 1 base, with 13 bases left between them. Germline CDR1 SGDLS, CDR2 YYNGEE. CDR3 amino acids: CASSAPRGGNTGELFF. Here the CDR3 DNA reads TGTGCCAGCAGCGCCCCCAGAGGTGGGAACACCGGGGAGCTGTTTTTT.

This chain uses TRBV7-8 with TRBJ2-7, with TRBD2 matching over 11 bases. The CDR3 has 18 residues. V lost 6 bases, J lost 3 bases, and 16 bases stayed unmatched. CDR1 and CDR2 from the germline V gene are SGHVS and FQNEAQ. CDR3 nucleotide sequence: TGTGCCAGCAGGATTAGACTAGCGGGAACGGGGGCTAGCTACGAGCAGTACTTC. Residues: CASRIRLAGTGASYEQYF. Full variable domain (missing parts from reference TRBV7-8 and TRBJ2-7): GAGVSQSPRYKVAKRGQDVALRCDPISGHVSLFWYQQALGQGPEFLTYFQNEAQLDKSGLPSDRFFAERPEGSVSTLKIQRTQQEDSAVYLCASRIRLAGTGASYEQYFGPGTRLTVT.

This clone was found once. The chain recombines TRBV28 with TRBJ2-3, with a possible D match to TRBD2 (5 bases). Germline V gene data show CDR1 as MDHEN and CDR2 as SYDVKM. The CDR3 is 15 amino acids. Trimming took 2 bases from V and 2 from J, leaving 11 bases between them. The CDR3 reads CASSLISGDTDTQYF. The CDR3 bases are TGTGCCAGCAGTTTAATCAGCGGAGACACAGATACGCAGTATTTT.

This chain joins TRBV6-2 or TRBV6-3 and TRBJ1-2; D is uncertain. Germline V lookup: CDR1 MNHEY, CDR2 SVGEGT. The CDR3 spans 14 residues. Trimming stripped 1 base from V and 9 bases from J, with 15 bases between. The CDR3, as DNA: TGTGCCAGCAGTTACTTGGCGGCGCTTGATCGCTACACCTTC. It yields the protein CASSYLAALDRYTF.

The gene calls are TRBV3-1 (or the pseudogene TRBV3-2) and TRBJ2-7; D is perhaps TRBD2 (7 bases). CDR3 size: 14 residues. The ends were cut back, 1 base at V and 9 bases at J, with 16 bases in the middle. The V gene's germline CDR1 is LGHDT and CDR2 YNNKEL (reference sequence). The CDR3, as DNA: TGTGCCAGCAGCCAAGCGGGGGGCTTCGTAGGGCAGTACTTC. This encodes CASSQAGGFVGQYF.

The J gene is TRBJ2-1, the V gene TRBV10-1, with 11 bases fitting TRBD2. The V gene's germline CDR1 is WNHNN and CDR2 SYGVQD (reference sequence). Trimming took 4 bases from V and 4 from J; bases not matched to a gene: 9. The CDR3 is 17 residues long. CDR3 sequence reads: CASSGFGLAGEYNEQFF. Here the CDR3 DNA reads TGCGCCAGCAGTGGATTTGGACTAGCGGGCGAATACAATGAGCAGTTCTTC.

The V call is TRBV3-1 (or the pseudogene TRBV3-2), the J call TRBJ2-3; possibly TRBD2 for D (5 bases). The length of the CDR3 is 17 residues. The V gene lost 2 bases and the J gene lost 6 bases, with 21 bases spanning the gap. The germline V gene has CDR1 LGHDT and CDR2 YNNKEL (reference sequence). In DNA, the CDR3 is TGTGCCAGCAGCCAATCTCGAGGGCCGGACGGCATGGATACGCAGTATTTT. Its protein is CASSQSRGPDGMDTQYF.

This sequence joins TRBV28 and TRBJ1-4; 8 bases are shared with TRBD1. Per germline, CDR1 MDHEN and CDR2 SYDVKM. The CDR3 runs to 14 residues. V lost 6 bases, J lost 2 bases, and 2 bases stayed unmatched. CDR3 bases: TGTGCCAGCAGCCCAGGGGGCACTAATGAAAAACTGTTTTTT. This translates into CASSPGGTNEKLFF.

This chain joins TRBV5-1 and TRBJ2-3; 9 positions agree with TRBD2. J gave up 5 bases and V 4 bases, and 8 bases lay outside the gene matches. There are 15 residues in the CDR3. Germline loops: CDR1 SGHRS, CDR2 YFSETQ. CDR3 sequence (DNA): TGCGCCAGCAGCCTGAGCGGGAGGACGATAGATACGCAGTATTTT. This translates into CASSLSGRTIDTQYF.

J is TRBJ2-1 and V is TRBV28; 8 positions agree with TRBD2. The CDR3 covers 13 residues. The junction had 7 bases not matched to a gene; V was cut back by 8 bases and J by 7 bases. CDR1 MDHEN and CDR2 SYDVKM come from the germline V gene. The CDR3 nucleotides are TGTGCCAGCCGAAGCGGGAGCTGGAATGAGCAGTTCTTC. Translation: CASRSGSWNEQFF.

The chain recombines TRBV30 with TRBJ2-1, with 8 nucleotides matching TRBD2. The CDR3 runs 18 residues. Trimming cost V 0 bases and J 2 bases; bases outside gene matches: 12. Germline V gene data show CDR1 as GTSNPN and CDR2 as SVGIG (reference sequence). The CDR3 coding sequence is TGTGCCTGGAGTGTACCAACTCCGGGAGGGCGAACCTACAATGAGCAGTTCTTC. Amino acids: CAWSVPTPGGRTYNEQFF.

The chain has TRBV2 and TRBJ1-1; no clear D. The CDR3 covers 14 residues. V was clipped by 5 bases and J by 3 bases, with 13 bases between them. The germline V gene encodes CDR1 SNHLY and CDR2 FYNNEI. The CDR3, as DNA: TGTGCCAGCAGTTCGCAGCGGGCGGACACTGAAGCTTTCTTT. Its protein is CASSSQRADTEAFF.